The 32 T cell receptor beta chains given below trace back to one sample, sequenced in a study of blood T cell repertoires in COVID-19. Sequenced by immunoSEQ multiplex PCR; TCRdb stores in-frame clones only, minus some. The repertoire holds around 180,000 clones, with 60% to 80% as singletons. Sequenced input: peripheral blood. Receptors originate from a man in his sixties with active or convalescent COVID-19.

CDR3 protein: CASSSGGETQYF. The DNA for the CDR3 is TGTGCCAGCAGTTCCGGCGGAGAGACCCAGTACTTC. The rearrangement uses TRBV27 and TRBJ2-5; unclear D gene. V lost 4 bases, J lost 4 bases, and 7 bases lay in between. From germline, CDR1 is MNHEY and CDR2 SMNVEV (reference sequence). This CDR3 is built from 12 residues.

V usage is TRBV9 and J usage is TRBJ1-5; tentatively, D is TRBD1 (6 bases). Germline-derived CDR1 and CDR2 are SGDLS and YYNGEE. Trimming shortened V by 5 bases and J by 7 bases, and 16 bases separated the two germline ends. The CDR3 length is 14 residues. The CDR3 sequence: CASSVQGRGQPQHF. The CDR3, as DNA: TGTGCCAGCAGTGTACAGGGAAGGGGGCAGCCCCAGCATTTT. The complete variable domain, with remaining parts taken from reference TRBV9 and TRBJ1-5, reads DSGVTQTPKHLITATGQRVTLRCSPRSGDLSVYWYQQSLDQGLQFLIQYYNGEERAKGNILERFSAQQFPDLHSELNLSSLELGDSALYFCASSVQGRGQPQHFGDGTRLSIL.

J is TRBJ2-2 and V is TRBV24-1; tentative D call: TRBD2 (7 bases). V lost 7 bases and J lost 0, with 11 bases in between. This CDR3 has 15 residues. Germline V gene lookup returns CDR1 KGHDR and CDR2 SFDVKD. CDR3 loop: CATRKGGANTGELFF. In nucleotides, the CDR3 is TGTGCCACCAGGAAGGGGGGGGCGAACACCGGGGAGCTGTTTTTT.

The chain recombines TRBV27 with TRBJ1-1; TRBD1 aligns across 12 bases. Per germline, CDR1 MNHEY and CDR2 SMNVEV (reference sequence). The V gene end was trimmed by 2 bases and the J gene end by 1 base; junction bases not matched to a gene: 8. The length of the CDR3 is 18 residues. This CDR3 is CASSLMRGTGGRNTEAFF. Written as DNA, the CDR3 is TGTGCCAGCAGTTTAATGAGGGGGACAGGGGGCAGGAACACTGAAGCTTTCTTT.

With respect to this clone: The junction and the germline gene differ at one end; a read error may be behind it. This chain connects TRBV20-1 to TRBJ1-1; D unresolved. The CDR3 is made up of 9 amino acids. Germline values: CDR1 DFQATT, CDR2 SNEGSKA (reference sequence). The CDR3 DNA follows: TGCAGTGCTAGAAAAACGAGCCTCTTT. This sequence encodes CSARKTSLF.

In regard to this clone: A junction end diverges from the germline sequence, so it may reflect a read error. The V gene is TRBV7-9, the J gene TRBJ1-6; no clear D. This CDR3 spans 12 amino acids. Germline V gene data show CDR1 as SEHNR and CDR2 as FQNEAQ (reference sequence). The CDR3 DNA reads TGTGCCAGCAGCTCCAATAATTCACCCCTCCACTTT. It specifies CASSSNNSPLHF.

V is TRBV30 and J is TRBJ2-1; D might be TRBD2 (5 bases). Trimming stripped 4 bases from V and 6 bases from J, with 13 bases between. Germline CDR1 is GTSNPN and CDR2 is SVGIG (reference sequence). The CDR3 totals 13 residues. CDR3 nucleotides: TGTGCCTGGAATCGAGGGTATGGCAATGAGCAGTTCTTC. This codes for CAWNRGYGNEQFF.

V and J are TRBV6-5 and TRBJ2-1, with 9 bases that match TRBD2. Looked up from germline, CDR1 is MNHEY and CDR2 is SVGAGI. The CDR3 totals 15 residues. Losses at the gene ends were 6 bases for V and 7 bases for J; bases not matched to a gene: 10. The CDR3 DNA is TGTGCCAGCAGATTGACTAGCGGCCCTTATAATGAGCAGTTCTTC. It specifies CASRLTSGPYNEQFF.

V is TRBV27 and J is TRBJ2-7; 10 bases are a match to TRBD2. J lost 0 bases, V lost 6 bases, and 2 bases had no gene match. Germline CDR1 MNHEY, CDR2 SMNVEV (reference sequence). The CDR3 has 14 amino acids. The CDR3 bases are TGTGCCAGCAGAGGACTAGCGGACTCCTACGAGCAGTACTTC. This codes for CASRGLADSYEQYF.

CDR3 nucleotide sequence: TGTGCCAGCAGCCCTCAGGGACAGATGAACACTGAAGCTTTCTTT. This gives the protein CASSPQGQMNTEAFF. The chain is built from TRBV9 and TRBJ1-1; 7 nucleotides agree with TRBD1. The V and J ends lost 4 bases and 0 bases, in that order; junction bases with no gene match: 6. In germline, CDR1 is SGDLS, CDR2 YYNGEE. The CDR3 length is 15 residues.

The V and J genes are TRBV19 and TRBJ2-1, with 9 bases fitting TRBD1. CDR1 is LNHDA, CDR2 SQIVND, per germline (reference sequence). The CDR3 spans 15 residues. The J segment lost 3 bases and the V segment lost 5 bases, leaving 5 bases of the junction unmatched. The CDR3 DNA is TGTGCCAGTAGTTCCGACAGGGGGAGCTACAATGAGCAGTTCTTC. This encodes CASSSDRGSYNEQFF.

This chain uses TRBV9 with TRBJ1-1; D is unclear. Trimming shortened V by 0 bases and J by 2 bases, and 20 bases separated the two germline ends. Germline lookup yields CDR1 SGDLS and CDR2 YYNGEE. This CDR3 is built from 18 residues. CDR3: CASSVEPVREGGNTEAFF. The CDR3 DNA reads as TGTGCCAGCAGCGTAGAGCCCGTCCGGGAAGGCGGCAACACTGAAGCTTTCTTT. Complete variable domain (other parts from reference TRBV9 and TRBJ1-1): DSGVTQTPKHLITATGQRVTLRCSPRSGDLSVYWYQQSLDQGLQFLIQYYNGEERAKGNILERFSAQQFPDLHSELNLSSLELGDSALYFCASSVEPVREGGNTEAFFGQGTRLTVV.

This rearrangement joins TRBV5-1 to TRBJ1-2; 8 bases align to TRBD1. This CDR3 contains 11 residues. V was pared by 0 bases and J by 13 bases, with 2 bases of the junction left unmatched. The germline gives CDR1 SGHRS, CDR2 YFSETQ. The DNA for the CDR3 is TGCGCCAGCAGCTTGGGGACAGGGTTCACCTTC. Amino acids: CASSLGTGFTF.

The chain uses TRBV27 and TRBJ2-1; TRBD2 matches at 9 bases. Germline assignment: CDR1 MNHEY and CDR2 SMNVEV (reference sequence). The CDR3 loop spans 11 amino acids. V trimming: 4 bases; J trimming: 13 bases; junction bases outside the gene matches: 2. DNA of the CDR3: TGTGCCAGCAGTTCGGGACTAGCTCAGTTCTTC. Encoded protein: CASSSGLAQFF.

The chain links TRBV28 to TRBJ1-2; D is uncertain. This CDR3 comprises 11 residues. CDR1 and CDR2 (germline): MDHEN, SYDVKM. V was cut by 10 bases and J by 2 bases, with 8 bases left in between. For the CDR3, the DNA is TGTGCCACCCAATCAAACTATGGCTACACCTTC. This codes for CATQSNYGYTF.

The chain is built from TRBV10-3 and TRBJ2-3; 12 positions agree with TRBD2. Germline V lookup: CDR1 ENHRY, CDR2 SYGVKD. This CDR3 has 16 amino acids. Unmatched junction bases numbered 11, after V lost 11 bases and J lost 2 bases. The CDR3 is CAFSRTSGKTTDTQYF. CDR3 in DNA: TGTGCCTTTTCGCGGACTAGCGGGAAGACCACAGATACGCAGTATTTT.

The DNA for the CDR3 is TGTGCCAGCAGCCCCCCGGGCTCCTACAATGAGCAGTTCTTC. Residues: CASSPPGSYNEQFF. This chain joins TRBV9 and TRBJ2-1; D is uncertain. This CDR3 comprises 14 residues. The germline gives CDR1 SGDLS, CDR2 YYNGEE. V was cut by 4 bases and J by 0 bases, with 8 bases left in between.

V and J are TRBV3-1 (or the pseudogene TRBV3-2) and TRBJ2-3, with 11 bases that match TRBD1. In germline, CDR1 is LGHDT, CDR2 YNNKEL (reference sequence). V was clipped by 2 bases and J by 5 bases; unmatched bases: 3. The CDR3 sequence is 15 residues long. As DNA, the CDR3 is TGTGCCAGCAGCCAAAGGGACAGGGGGATAGATACGCAGTATTTT. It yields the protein CASSQRDRGIDTQYF.

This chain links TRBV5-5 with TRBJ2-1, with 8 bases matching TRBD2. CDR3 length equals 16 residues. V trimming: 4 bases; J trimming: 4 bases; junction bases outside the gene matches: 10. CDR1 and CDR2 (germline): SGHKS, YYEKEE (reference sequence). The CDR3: CASSITWTGGYNEQFF. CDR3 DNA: TGTGCCAGCAGCATCACATGGACGGGAGGGTACAATGAGCAGTTCTTC.

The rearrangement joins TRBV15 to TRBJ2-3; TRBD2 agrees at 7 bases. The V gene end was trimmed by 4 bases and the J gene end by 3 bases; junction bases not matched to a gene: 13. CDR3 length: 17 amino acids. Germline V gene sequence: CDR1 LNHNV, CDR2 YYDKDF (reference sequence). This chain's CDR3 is CATSTPFSGGSTDTQYF. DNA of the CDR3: TGTGCCACCAGCACTCCCTTTTCGGGCGGGAGTACAGATACGCAGTATTTT.

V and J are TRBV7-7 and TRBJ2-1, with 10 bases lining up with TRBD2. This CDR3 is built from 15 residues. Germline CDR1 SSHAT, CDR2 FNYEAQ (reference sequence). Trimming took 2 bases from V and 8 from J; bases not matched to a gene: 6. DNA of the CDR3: TGTGCCAGCAGCTTAAGTCCTAGCGGGAGCCATGAGCAGTTCTTC. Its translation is CASSLSPSGSHEQFF. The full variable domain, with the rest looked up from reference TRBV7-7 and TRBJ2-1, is GAGVSQSPRYKVTKRGQDVTLRCDPISSHATLYWYQQALGQGPEFLTYFNYEAQPDKSGLPSDRFSAERPEGSISTLTIQRTEQRDSAMYRCASSLSPSGSHEQFFGPGTRLTVL.

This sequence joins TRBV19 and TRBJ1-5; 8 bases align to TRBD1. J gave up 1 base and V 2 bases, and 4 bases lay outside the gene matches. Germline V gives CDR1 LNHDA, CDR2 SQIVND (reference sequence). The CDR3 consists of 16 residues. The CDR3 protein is CASSIQGALSNQPQHF. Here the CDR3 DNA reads TGTGCCAGTAGTATACAGGGGGCGTTAAGCAATCAGCCCCAGCATTTT. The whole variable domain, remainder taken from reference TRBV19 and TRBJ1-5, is DGGITQSPKYLFRKEGQNVTLSCEQNLNHDAMYWYRQDPGQGLRLIYYSQIVNDFQKGDIAEGYSVSREKKESFPLTVTSAQKNPTAFYLCASSIQGALSNQPQHFGDGTRLSIL.

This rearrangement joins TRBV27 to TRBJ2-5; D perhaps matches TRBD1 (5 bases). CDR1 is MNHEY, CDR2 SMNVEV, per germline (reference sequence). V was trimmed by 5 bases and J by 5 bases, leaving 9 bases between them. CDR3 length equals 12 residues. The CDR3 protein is CASSPAGETQYF. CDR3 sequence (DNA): TGTGCCAGCAGTCCGGCAGGGGAGACCCAGTACTTC.

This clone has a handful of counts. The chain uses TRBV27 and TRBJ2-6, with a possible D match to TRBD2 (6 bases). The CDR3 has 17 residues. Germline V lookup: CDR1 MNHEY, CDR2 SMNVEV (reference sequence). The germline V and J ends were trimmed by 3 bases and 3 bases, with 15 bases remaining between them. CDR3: CASSFVGGGVGANVLTF. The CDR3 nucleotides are TGTGCCAGCAGTTTCGTGGGTGGCGGGGTTGGGGCCAACGTCCTGACTTTC. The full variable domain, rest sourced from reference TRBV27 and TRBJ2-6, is EAQVTQNPRYLITVTGKKLTVTCSQNMNHEYMSWYRQDPGLGLRQIYYSMNVEVTDKGDVPEGYKVSRKEKRNFPLILESPSPNQTSLYFCASSFVGGGVGANVLTFGAGSRLTVL.

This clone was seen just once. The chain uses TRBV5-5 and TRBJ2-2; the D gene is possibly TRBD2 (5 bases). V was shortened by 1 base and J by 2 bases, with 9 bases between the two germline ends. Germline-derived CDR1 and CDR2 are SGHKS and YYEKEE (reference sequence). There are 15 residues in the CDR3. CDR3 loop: CASSLSRGNTGELFF. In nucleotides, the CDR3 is TGTGCCAGCAGCTTGTCTCGGGGAAACACCGGGGAGCTGTTTTTT.

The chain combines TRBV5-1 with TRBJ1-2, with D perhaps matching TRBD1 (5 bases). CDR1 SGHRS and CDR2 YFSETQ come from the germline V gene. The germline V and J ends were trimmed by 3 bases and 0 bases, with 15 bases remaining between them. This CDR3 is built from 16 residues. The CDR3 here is CASSWGLTFPNYGYTF. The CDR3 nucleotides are TGCGCCAGCAGCTGGGGACTTACCTTCCCTAACTATGGCTACACCTTC.

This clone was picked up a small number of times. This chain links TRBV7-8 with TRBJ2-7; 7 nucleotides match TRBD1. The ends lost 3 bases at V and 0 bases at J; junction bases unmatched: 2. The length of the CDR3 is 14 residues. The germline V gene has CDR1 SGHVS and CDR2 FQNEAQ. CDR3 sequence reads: CASSFGTASYEQYF. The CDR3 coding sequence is TGTGCCAGCAGCTTCGGGACAGCCTCCTACGAGCAGTACTTC. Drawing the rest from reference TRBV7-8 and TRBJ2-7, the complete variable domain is GAGVSQSPRYKVAKRGQDVALRCDPISGHVSLFWYQQALGQGPEFLTYFQNEAQLDKSGLPSDRFFAERPEGSVSTLKIQRTQQEDSAVYLCASSFGTASYEQYFGPGTRLTVT.

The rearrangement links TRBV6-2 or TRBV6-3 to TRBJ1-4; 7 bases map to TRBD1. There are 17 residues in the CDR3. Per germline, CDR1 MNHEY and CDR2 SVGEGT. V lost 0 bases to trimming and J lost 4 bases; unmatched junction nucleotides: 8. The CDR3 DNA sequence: TGTGCCAGCAGTTACTCGACGCGAGGGGGCTTTAATGAAAAACTGTTTTTT. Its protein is CASSYSTRGGFNEKLFF.

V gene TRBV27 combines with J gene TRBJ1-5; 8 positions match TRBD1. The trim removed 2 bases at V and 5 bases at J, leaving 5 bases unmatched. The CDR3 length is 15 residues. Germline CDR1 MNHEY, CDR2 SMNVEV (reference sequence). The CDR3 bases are TGTGCCAGCAGTTTAGCCGGGACAGGAGATCAGCCCCAGCATTTT. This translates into CASSLAGTGDQPQHF.

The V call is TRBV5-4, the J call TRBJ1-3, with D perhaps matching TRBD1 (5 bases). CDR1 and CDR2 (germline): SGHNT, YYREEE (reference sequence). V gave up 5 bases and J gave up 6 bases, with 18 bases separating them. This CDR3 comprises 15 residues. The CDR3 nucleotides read TGTGCCAGCAGGTCGCGGGGACTGGGCGAAAACACCATATATTTT. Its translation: CASRSRGLGENTIYF.

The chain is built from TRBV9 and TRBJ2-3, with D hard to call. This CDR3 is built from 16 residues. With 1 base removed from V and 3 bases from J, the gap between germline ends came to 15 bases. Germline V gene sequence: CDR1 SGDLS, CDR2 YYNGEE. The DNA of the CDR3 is TGTGCCAGCAGCGTAAGCCCCAGAGGATTAACAGATACGCAGTATTTT. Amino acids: CASSVSPRGLTDTQYF.

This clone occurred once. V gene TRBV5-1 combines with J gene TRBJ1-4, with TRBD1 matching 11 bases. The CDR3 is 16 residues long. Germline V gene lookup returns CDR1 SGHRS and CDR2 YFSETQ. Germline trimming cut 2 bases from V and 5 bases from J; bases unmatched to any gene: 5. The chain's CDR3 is CASSFGTGGINEKLFF. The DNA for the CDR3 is TGCGCCAGCAGCTTCGGGACAGGGGGGATAAATGAAAAACTGTTTTTT.